This T cell receptor (beta chain) derives from a study of beta chain features in type 1 diabetes. There are a few counts of this clone. Its target is unknown. As every portion of the isolated RNA was reverse transcribed, the sequencing read expressed TCRB transcripts. Profiling relied on immunoSEQ multiplex PCR, and the TCRdb table lists in-frame clones only, not all of them. The sample has roughly 230,000 clones; approximately 11% are singletons. Every donor provided one heparinised blood draw, which averaged approximately 100 mL. Germline CDR1 reads MDHEN; CDR2 reads SYDVKM. The CDR3 is 15 amino acids. V shed 5 bases, J shed 4 bases, and the junction held 6 bases outside the gene matches. Study results and caveats: TCRB CDR3s from Type 1 diabetes patients were moderately but significantly shorter in all four CD4+ subsets. Patients with type 1 diabetes showed fewer VDJ junction insertions and more deletions. Possibly, sequencing cDNA over-represented cells that had high TCR expression levels.

The clonotype originates from a man aged 25-45 years with type 1 diabetes. Sample: naive CD4+ T cells from blood. V is TRBV28 and J is TRBJ2-7; 12 bases match TRBD1. The CDR3 reads CASSAPGQGAYEQYF. The CDR3 DNA reads as TGTGCCAGCAGTGCCCCGGGACAGGGGGCTTACGAGCAGTACTTC.